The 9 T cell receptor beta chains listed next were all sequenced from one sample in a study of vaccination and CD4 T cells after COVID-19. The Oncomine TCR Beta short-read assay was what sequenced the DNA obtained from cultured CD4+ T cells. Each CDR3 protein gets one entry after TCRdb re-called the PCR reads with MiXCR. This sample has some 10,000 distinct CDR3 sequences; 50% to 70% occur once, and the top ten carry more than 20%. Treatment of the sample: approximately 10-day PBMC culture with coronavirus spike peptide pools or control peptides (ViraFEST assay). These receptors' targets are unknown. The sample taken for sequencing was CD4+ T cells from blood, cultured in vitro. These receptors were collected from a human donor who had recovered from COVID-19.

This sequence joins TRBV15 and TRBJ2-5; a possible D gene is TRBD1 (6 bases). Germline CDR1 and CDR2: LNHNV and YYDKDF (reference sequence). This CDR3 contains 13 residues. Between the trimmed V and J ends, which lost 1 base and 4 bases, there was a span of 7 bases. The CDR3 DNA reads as TGTGCCACCAGCAGAGTACAGGGAGAGACCCAGTACTTC. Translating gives CATSRVQGETQYF. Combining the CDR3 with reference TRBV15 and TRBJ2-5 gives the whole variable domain DAMVIQNPRYQVTQFGKPVTLSCSQTLNHNVMYWYQQKSSQAPKLLFHYYDKDFNNEADTPDNFQSRRPNTSFCFLDIRSPGLGDTAMYLCATSRVQGETQYFGPGTRLLVL.

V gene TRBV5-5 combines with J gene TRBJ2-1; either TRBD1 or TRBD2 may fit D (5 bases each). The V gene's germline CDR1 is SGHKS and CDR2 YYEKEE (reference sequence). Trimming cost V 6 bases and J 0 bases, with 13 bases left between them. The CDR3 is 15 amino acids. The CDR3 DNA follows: TGTGCCAGCAACCCGACTGGGGGCTCCTACAATGAGCAGTTCTTC. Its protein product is CASNPTGGSYNEQFF. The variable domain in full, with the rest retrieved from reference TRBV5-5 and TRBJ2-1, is DAGVTQSPTHLIKTRGQQVTLRCSPISGHKSVSWYQQVLGQGPQFIFQYYEKEERGRGNFPDRFSARQFPNYSSELNVNALLLGDSALYLCASNPTGGSYNEQFFGPGTRLTVL.

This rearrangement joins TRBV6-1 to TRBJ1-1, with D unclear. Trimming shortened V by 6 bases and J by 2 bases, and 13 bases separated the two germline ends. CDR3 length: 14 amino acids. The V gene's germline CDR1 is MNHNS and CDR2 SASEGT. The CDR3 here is CASRVDASNTEAFF. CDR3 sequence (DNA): TGTGCCAGCAGGGTAGACGCCTCCAACACTGAAGCTTTCTTT.

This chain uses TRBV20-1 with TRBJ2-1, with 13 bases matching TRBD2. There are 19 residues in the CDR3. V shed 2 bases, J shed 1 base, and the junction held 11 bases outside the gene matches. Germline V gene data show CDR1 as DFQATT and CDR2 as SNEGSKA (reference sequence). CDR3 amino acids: CSARPPGLAGRWSYNEQFF. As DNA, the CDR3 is TGCAGTGCTAGACCTCCGGGACTAGCGGGGCGCTGGTCCTACAATGAGCAGTTCTTC.

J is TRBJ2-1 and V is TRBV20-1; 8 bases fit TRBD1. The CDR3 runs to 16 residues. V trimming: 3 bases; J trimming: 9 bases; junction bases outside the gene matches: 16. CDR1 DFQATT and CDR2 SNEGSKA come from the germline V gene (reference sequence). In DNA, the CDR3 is TGCAGTGCTAGTTCTTTCAGAAGCAGGGGGCTCGGTGAGCAGTTCTTC. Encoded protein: CSASSFRSRGLGEQFF.

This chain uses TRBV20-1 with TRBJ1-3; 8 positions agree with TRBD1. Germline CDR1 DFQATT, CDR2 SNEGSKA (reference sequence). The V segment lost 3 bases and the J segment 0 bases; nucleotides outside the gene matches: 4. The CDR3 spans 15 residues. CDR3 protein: CSASRGLLSGNTIYF. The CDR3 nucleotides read TGCAGTGCTAGCAGGGGGCTGCTCTCTGGAAACACCATATATTTT.

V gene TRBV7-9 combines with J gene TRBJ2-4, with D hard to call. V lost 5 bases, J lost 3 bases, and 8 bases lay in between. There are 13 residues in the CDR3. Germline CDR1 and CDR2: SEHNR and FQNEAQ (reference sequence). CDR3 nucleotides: TGTGCCAGCAGCCCCCTGGGCAAAAACATTCAGTACTTC. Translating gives CASSPLGKNIQYF.

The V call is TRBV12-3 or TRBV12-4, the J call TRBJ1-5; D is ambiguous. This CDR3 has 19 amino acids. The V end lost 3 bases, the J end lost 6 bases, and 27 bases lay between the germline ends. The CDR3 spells CASSLFKLGGNQGGQPQHF. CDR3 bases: TGTGCCAGCAGTTTGTTTAAGTTAGGAGGGAACCAAGGCGGTCAGCCCCAGCATTTT.

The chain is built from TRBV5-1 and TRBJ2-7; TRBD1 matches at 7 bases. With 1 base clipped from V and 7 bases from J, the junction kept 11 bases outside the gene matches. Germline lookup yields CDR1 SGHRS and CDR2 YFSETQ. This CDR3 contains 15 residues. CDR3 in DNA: TGCGCCAGCAGCTTGACAGGCAGGGGGTCGGGGGAGCAGTACTTC. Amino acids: CASSLTGRGSGEQYF.